Listed here are 23 T cell receptor beta chains from one sample, sequenced in a study of regulatory T cells in long-lasting Graves disease (dated by TCRdb to the early 2020s). The time point label, as the study defines it: newly diagnosed GD, antithyroid drugs for less than 3 months. For both TCR sequencing and RNA sequencing, RNA was extracted from PBMCs in TRIzol. Library method: multiplex PCR. Sequencing took place on an Illumina HiSeq 4000. TCR beta libraries were built with iRepertoire HTBI primers and Arm-PCR amplification of CDR3 regions. TCRdb trimmed public reads at Q25 via fastp, called clones via MiXCR and kept in-frame beta chains. Records with the same CDR3 protein are collapsed into one entry carrying the most frequent genes and DNA. This sample lists more than 300,000 distinct CDR3 sequences; 10% to 15% were detected once. Approximately 17% of the sample belongs to the ten largest clones.

Separately, the same data were catalogued under a study of T cells in Graves' hyperthyroidism and ophthalmopathy.

This sample comprised peripheral blood mononuclear cells (PBMCs), obtained at new diagnosis, from a patient treated with antithyroid drugs. Source of these receptors: a young woman with Graves disease. Donor details come from another sample of the same person, matched by shared clones.

This clonotype was picked up many times. The V call is TRBV28, the J call TRBJ2-7; 9 bases align to TRBD1. The CDR3 spans 17 residues. Trimming took 5 bases from V and 0 from J; bases not matched to a gene: 11. CDR1 MDHEN and CDR2 SYDVKM come from the germline V gene. Written as DNA, the CDR3 is TGTGCCAGCAGTCGATTGGATGGACAGGGGAGCTCCTACGAGCAGTACGTC. This sequence encodes CASSRLDGQGSSYEQYV.

The chain couples TRBV7-2 to TRBJ2-7, with TRBD1 identical over 8 bases. V shed 5 bases and J 5 bases; nucleotides not matched to a gene: 5. Germline V gives CDR1 SGHTA, CDR2 FQGNSA. The CDR3 totals 13 residues. Here the CDR3 reads CASSGGTGDEQYF. The CDR3, as DNA: TGTGCCAGCAGCGGAGGGACAGGCGACGAGCAGTACTTC.

In its sample, this clonotype was seen many times. The chain employs TRBV6-1 and TRBJ2-2; TRBD1 or TRBD2 may be the D gene (5 bases each). Germline lookup yields CDR1 MNHNS and CDR2 SASEGT. Trimming removed 8 bases from V and 4 bases from J, with 17 bases in between. The CDR3 runs 15 residues. The CDR3 nucleotides are TGTGCCAGCGCTCCACCTGCAGGGAGCACCGGGGAGCTGTTTTTT. Protein product: CASAPPAGSTGELFF.

This clonotype was seen a few times. This chain connects TRBV4-3 to TRBJ2-2, with 8 bases that match TRBD1. Per the germline V gene, CDR1 is LGHNA and CDR2 is YSLEER. After removal of 1 base from V and 7 bases from J, the junction contained 8 bases not matched to a gene. The length of the CDR3 is 16 residues. The CDR3, as DNA: TGCGCCAGCAGCCAAGTCTCGCAGGGGGCCGACGGGGAGCTGTTTTTT. It encodes CASSQVSQGADGELFF.

With regard to this clonotype: This may stem from a read error, because a much larger clone lies one nucleotide away. V usage is TRBV9 and J usage is TRBJ1-1; D gene ambiguous. Germline values: CDR1 SGDLS, CDR2 YYNGEE. The CDR3 sequence is 14 residues long. Here the CDR3 DNA reads TGTGTCAGCAGCGTAGCCAGGAAGGGAACTGAAGCTTTCTTT. Its translation is CVSSVARKGTEAFF.

Many counts were recorded for this clonotype. The chain joins TRBV7-3 to TRBJ2-1; 8 bases agree with TRBD2. CDR3 length: 16 residues. Looked up from germline, CDR1 is SGHTA and CDR2 is FQGTGA. Trimming removed 5 bases from V and 2 bases from J; junction bases left unmatched: 8. CDR3 DNA sequence: TGTGCCAGCAGCCGGGGGATAGCGGGACCCTACAATGAGCAGTTCTTC. Its protein is CASSRGIAGPYNEQFF.

This clonotype was detected only a few times. V gene TRBV19 combines with J gene TRBJ2-1, with 7 nucleotides matching TRBD2. CDR3 length equals 15 residues. V lost 3 bases and J lost 5; bases outside the gene matches: 7. Germline V gene data show CDR1 as LNHDA and CDR2 as SQIVND (reference sequence). The CDR3 spells CASSIIWGGNNEQFF. CDR3 nucleotide sequence: TGTGCCAGTAGTATCATTTGGGGGGGAAACAATGAGCAGTTCTTC.

The gene calls are TRBV10-3 and TRBJ2-1; 7 bases fit TRBD2. Germline trimming cut 5 bases from V and 9 bases from J; bases unmatched to any gene: 16. Germline V gives CDR1 ENHRY, CDR2 SYGVKD. The CDR3 spans 16 residues. CDR3 coding DNA: TGTGCCATCAGTCTAGACAGTTGGGGGGGAAGAGGTGAGCAGTTCTTC. Its translation: CAISLDSWGGRGEQFF.

In its sample, this clonotype was seen many times. The V gene is TRBV28, the J gene TRBJ2-1; weak D call: TRBD2 (7 bases). V shed 3 bases and J shed 0 bases, with 12 bases lying between them. Germline V gene data show CDR1 as MDHEN and CDR2 as SYDVKM. This CDR3 has 16 residues. The CDR3 sequence is CASSFERDISYNEQFF. As DNA, the CDR3 is TGTGCCAGCAGTTTCGAGCGGGACATCTCCTACAATGAGCAGTTCTTC.

This clonotype was recorded many times. The gene calls are TRBV20-1 and TRBJ1-2; 8 bases agree with TRBD1. The germline CDR1 and CDR2 sequences are DFQATT and SNEGSKA (reference sequence). The CDR3 totals 16 residues. J gave up 5 bases and V 0 bases, and 11 bases lay outside the gene matches. CDR3 coding DNA: TGCAGTGCTAGAGATATCCGTGGACAGGGCGCTTATGGCTACACCTTC. It specifies CSARDIRGQGAYGYTF.

Concerning this clonotype itself: Given a much more abundant clone one base away, this may be a read error. The rearrangement joins TRBV3-1 to TRBJ2-3; 10 bases are shared with TRBD1. The V gene's germline CDR1 is LGHDT and CDR2 YNNKEL (reference sequence). V shed 7 bases and J 4 bases; nucleotides not matched to a gene: 2. The CDR3 has 13 residues. The CDR3 coding sequence is TGTGCCAGCACGACAGGGGGCGCAGATACGCAGTATTTT. It encodes CASTTGGADTQYF.

This clonotype has at least ten counts. The CDR3 loop reads CASSPTGGEEKLFF. The CDR3 nucleotides are TGTGCCAGCAGCCCGACAGGGGGAGAGGAAAAACTGTTTTTT. The rearrangement uses TRBV3-1 and TRBJ1-4; 9 positions agree with TRBD1. Germline loops: CDR1 LGHDT, CDR2 YNNKEL (reference sequence). J gave up 8 bases and V 4 bases, and 5 bases lay outside the gene matches. CDR3 size: 14 residues.

This sequence joins TRBV4-3 and TRBJ2-1, with 10 bases aligning to TRBD2. Trimming took 3 bases from V and 0 from J; bases not matched to a gene: 11. This CDR3 contains 19 residues. Germline V gives CDR1 LGHNA, CDR2 YSLEER. CDR3 residues: CASSHDTSGTALSYNEQFF. CDR3 coding DNA: TGCGCCAGCAGCCATGATACTAGCGGGACGGCCCTCTCCTACAATGAGCAGTTCTTC.

This clonotype has ten or more counts. The chain couples TRBV9 to TRBJ2-7, with 11 bases identical to TRBD2. The length of the CDR3 is 15 residues. V dropped 0 bases and J dropped 2; count of bases not matched to a gene: 1. Per germline, CDR1 SGDLS and CDR2 YYNGEE. The CDR3 nucleotides read TGTGCCAGCAGCGTAGGTAGCGGGAGGGCCTACGAGCAGTACTTC. Translated: CASSVGSGRAYEQYF.

This clonotype was seen a handful of times. The chain is built from TRBV19 and TRBJ1-1; 7 bases are shared with TRBD1. This CDR3 is built from 16 residues. With 6 bases clipped from V and 0 bases from J, the junction kept 10 bases outside the gene matches. CDR1 is LNHDA and CDR2 is SQIVND in the germline V gene (reference sequence). CDR3 coding DNA: TGTGCCAGTAGCCGAAGGACAGGTAACATGAACACTGAAGCTTTCTTT. This codes for CASSRRTGNMNTEAFF.

This clonotype was counted at least ten times. The J gene is TRBJ2-7, the V gene TRBV28, with D possibly matching TRBD1 (6 bases). The CDR3 totals 14 residues. The germline V gene encodes CDR1 MDHEN and CDR2 SYDVKM. The V end was cut by 10 bases, the J end by 1 base, with 17 bases between. The CDR3 reads CATHIKGQSYEQYF. Written as DNA, the CDR3 is TGTGCCACACATATAAAAGGACAGTCCTACGAGCAGTACTTC.

This clonotype appeared many times. V and J are TRBV28 and TRBJ2-1, with unresolved D. Trimming left V 1 base short and J 6 bases short, with 16 bases between. This CDR3 is built from 16 residues. Per germline, CDR1 MDHEN and CDR2 SYDVKM. CDR3 region: CASSLLVRKKVNEQFF. In nucleotides, the CDR3 is TGTGCCAGCAGTTTATTAGTACGGAAAAAGGTCAATGAGCAGTTCTTC.

This rearrangement joins TRBV20-1 to TRBJ2-2; no firm D call. The CDR3 spans 13 residues. Germline V gene sequence: CDR1 DFQATT, CDR2 SNEGSKA (reference sequence). The germline V and J ends were trimmed by 3 bases and 0 bases, with 5 bases remaining between them. The CDR3 sequence is CSASGSNTGELFF. The CDR3 DNA is TGCAGTGCTAGCGGATCGAACACCGGGGAGCTGTTTTTT.

This clonotype has just one count. This chain links TRBV7-9 with TRBJ2-1, with 7 bases lining up with TRBD1. J lost 9 bases, V lost 5 bases, and 4 bases had no gene match. The CDR3 spans 12 residues. The germline gives CDR1 SEHNR, CDR2 FQNEAQ (reference sequence). CDR3 sequence (DNA): TGTGCCAGCAGCCTACAGGGGAGTGAGCAGTTCTTC. This encodes CASSLQGSEQFF.

The chain uses TRBV2 and TRBJ2-1, with 11 nucleotides matching TRBD2. The CDR3 length is 15 residues. Germline V gene lookup returns CDR1 SNHLY and CDR2 FYNNEI. The V segment lost 3 bases and the J segment 8 bases; nucleotides outside the gene matches: 6. In DNA form, the CDR3 reads TGTGCCAGCAGTGAGGGTAGCGGGGGGGCCTATGAGCAGTTCTTC. It specifies CASSEGSGGAYEQFF.

This clonotype was recorded many times. The V call is TRBV30, the J call TRBJ2-2; D not resolved. This CDR3 has 15 residues. V was shortened by 2 bases and J by 0 bases, with 10 bases between the two germline ends. Per germline, CDR1 GTSNPN and CDR2 SVGIG (reference sequence). The CDR3 protein is CAWSRYWTNTGELFF. DNA of the CDR3: TGTGCCTGGAGTAGATACTGGACGAACACCGGGGAGCTGTTTTTT.

The gene calls are TRBV28 and TRBJ2-5; D not resolved. Trimming removed 2 bases at V and 4 bases at J, with 11 bases between. The CDR3 runs 14 residues. Germline CDR1 and CDR2: MDHEN and SYDVKM. CDR3 sequence reads: CASSLRSISETQYF. For the CDR3, the DNA is TGTGCCAGCAGTTTAAGGTCGATCTCAGAGACCCAGTACTTC.

This clonotype was seen a few times. CDR3 protein: CASSQGTGVNQPQHF. In DNA, the CDR3 is TGCGCCAGCAGCCAAGGGACAGGGGTGAATCAGCCCCAGCATTTT. This chain uses TRBV4-1 with TRBJ1-5; TRBD1 matches at 9 bases. The CDR3 is 15 residues long. Germline CDR1 reads MGHRA; CDR2 reads YSYEKL. After removal of 1 base from V and 4 bases from J, the junction contained 2 bases not matched to a gene.